This passage covers 21 T cell receptor beta chains from one sample sequenced in a study of graft-versus-host responses after intestinal transplantation. Antigen specificity for these receptors is unknown. TCRdb's table, derived via immunoSEQ multiplex PCR, lists solely in-frame clones and lacks some. The data hold approximately 110,000 clones, with around 94% observed a single time. This specimen consisted of unstimulated CD8+ T cells sorted from spleen or lymph node cells, obtained before transplant. The source is a human donor who was the organ donor for an intestinal transplant.

The chain recombines TRBV19 with TRBJ2-3, with TRBD2 identical over 10 bases. V lost 5 bases, J lost 1 base, and 3 bases stayed unmatched. The V gene's germline CDR1 is LNHDA and CDR2 SQIVND (reference sequence). The CDR3 contains 15 residues. The CDR3 reads CASSALAGGTDTQYF. For the CDR3, the DNA is TGTGCCAGTAGTGCCCTAGCGGGGGGCACAGATACGCAGTATTTT.

V and J are TRBV6-6 and TRBJ2-7; D is unclear. Germline V lookup: CDR1 MNHNY, CDR2 SVGAGI (reference sequence). V shed 0 bases and J shed 4 bases, with 4 bases lying between them. CDR3 length: 12 residues. CDR3 protein: CASSYSHYEQYF. CDR3 coding DNA: TGTGCCAGCAGTTACTCTCATTACGAGCAGTACTTC.

J is TRBJ1-1 and V is TRBV4-2; D might be TRBD1 (5 bases). The CDR3 runs 13 residues. CDR1 LGHNA and CDR2 YNFKEQ come from the germline V gene. Trimming cost V 4 bases and J 9 bases, with 15 bases left between them. The DNA for the CDR3 is TGTGCCAGCAGCCCCCAGGACATCCCTAAAGCTTTCTTT. Protein product: CASSPQDIPKAFF.

The chain joins TRBV6-1 to TRBJ2-7; D is undetermined. Germline-derived CDR1 and CDR2 are MNHNS and SASEGT. Trimming took 5 bases from V and 4 from J, leaving 9 bases between them. The CDR3 extends over 12 amino acids. CDR3 coding DNA: TGTGCCAGCAGTTCTACAGCTTACGAGCAGTACTTC. This encodes CASSSTAYEQYF.

The chain uses TRBV30 and TRBJ2-2; 9 bases agree with TRBD1. The CDR3 sequence is 14 residues long. V shed 5 bases, J shed 4 bases, and the junction held 5 bases outside the gene matches. Germline CDR1 is GTSNPN and CDR2 is SVGIG (reference sequence). Here the CDR3 DNA reads TGTGCCTGGGGGACAGGGTCGGCCACCGGGGAGCTGTTTTTT. Amino acid sequence: CAWGTGSATGELFF. The full variable domain, in which reference TRBV30 and TRBJ2-2 provide the parts outside the CDR3, is SQTIHQWPATLVQPVGSPLSLECTVEGTSNPNLYWYRQAAGRGLQLLFYSVGIGQISSEVPQNLSASRPQDRQFILSSKKLLLSDSGFYLCAWGTGSATGELFFGEGSRLTVL.

This rearrangement joins TRBV2 to TRBJ2-7; 8 bases line up with TRBD2. CDR3 length: 15 amino acids. Losses at the gene ends were 3 bases for V and 1 base for J; bases not matched to a gene: 5. Germline-derived CDR1 and CDR2 are SNHLY and FYNNEI. The CDR3 bases are TGTGCCAGCAGTGAGTCTAGCGGGCTTTCCTACGAGCAGTACTTC. Amino acids: CASSESSGLSYEQYF.

The rearrangement joins TRBV19 to TRBJ2-4; D uncertain. The CDR3 covers 15 residues. Germline-derived CDR1 and CDR2 are LNHDA and SQIVND (reference sequence). V lost 3 bases to trimming and J lost 1 base, with 10 bases between them. CDR3 in amino acids: CASSITTFAKNIQYF. The DNA of the CDR3 is TGTGCCAGTAGTATTACAACTTTTGCCAAAAACATTCAGTACTTC.

This clone showed up just once. The V and J genes are TRBV20-1 and TRBJ2-1; D gene unclear. V gave up 6 bases and J gave up 11 bases, with 5 bases separating them. CDR1 is DFQATT and CDR2 is SNEGSKA in the germline V gene (reference sequence). CDR3 length equals 8 residues. CDR3 sequence: CSADQQFF. The CDR3, as DNA: TGCAGTGCCGACCAGCAGTTCTTC.

This chain connects TRBV27 to TRBJ1-5; a possible D gene is TRBD1 (6 bases). Germline CDR1 MNHEY, CDR2 SMNVEV (reference sequence). This CDR3 is built from 14 residues. Trimming stripped 3 bases from V and 7 bases from J, with 13 bases between. The CDR3 spells CASSFRGVDQPQHF. The CDR3, as DNA: TGTGCCAGCAGTTTCAGGGGCGTAGACCAGCCCCAGCATTTT.

This chain uses TRBV12-5 with TRBJ2-2; perhaps D is TRBD1 or TRBD2 (5 bases each). V was clipped by 5 bases and J by 3 bases, with 16 bases between them. This CDR3 has 16 residues. Per germline, CDR1 LGHNT and CDR2 FRNRAP. The CDR3 spells CASGLGPLVDTGELFF. CDR3 nucleotide sequence: TGTGCTAGTGGTCTGGGACCCCTGGTGGACACCGGGGAGCTGTTTTTT.

CDR3 DNA sequence: TGCGCCAGCAGCCAAGGAAGGGGCGCAGACTATGGCTACACCTTC. It translates to CASSQGRGADYGYTF. V usage is TRBV4-1 and J usage is TRBJ1-2; TRBD1 might be the D (5 bases). Germline CDR1 reads MGHRA; CDR2 reads YSYEKL. The CDR3 covers 15 residues. With 1 base removed from V and 3 bases from J, the gap between germline ends came to 12 bases.

The CDR3 bases are TGCGCCAGCAGCGGAAGACTCGGTACGCAGTATTTT. Its protein is CASSGRLGTQYF. V usage is TRBV5-1 and J usage is TRBJ2-3; D not certain. CDR3 length equals 12 residues. Germline V gene sequence: CDR1 SGHRS, CDR2 YFSETQ. V was trimmed by 4 bases and J by 8 bases, leaving 11 bases between them.

The chain is built from TRBV4-1 and TRBJ2-7, with 8 bases that match TRBD1. This CDR3 is 14 amino acids long. CDR1 is MGHRA and CDR2 is YSYEKL in the germline V gene. Trimming took 1 base from V and 5 from J; bases not matched to a gene: 4. The CDR3 DNA sequence: TGCGCCAGCAGCCAAGGGACAGGGTTGGACGAGCAGTACTTC. This gives the protein CASSQGTGLDEQYF.

The J gene is TRBJ1-1, the V gene TRBV6-7; 7 bases fit TRBD1. TRBV6-7 falls under the ORF class, with uncertain function. The CDR3 length is 15 residues. V dropped 0 bases and J dropped 1; count of bases not matched to a gene: 2. CDR3 nucleotide sequence: TGTGCCAGCAGTTACTCGAAGGGGGCGAACACTGAAGCTTTCTTT. Translated, it gives CASSYSKGANTEAFF.

The V call is TRBV4-2, the J call TRBJ2-1, with D uncertain. Per the germline V gene, CDR1 is LGHNA and CDR2 is YNFKEQ. The ends were cut back, 1 base at V and 9 bases at J, with 4 bases in the middle. This CDR3 is 11 amino acids long. The CDR3 is CASSQGGEQFF. CDR3 sequence (DNA): TGTGCCAGCAGCCAAGGGGGTGAGCAGTTCTTC.

This chain joins TRBV19 and TRBJ2-7, with 12 bases identical to TRBD1. J gave up 5 bases and V 5 bases, and 16 bases lay outside the gene matches. The CDR3 sequence is 18 residues long. Germline CDR1 is LNHDA and CDR2 is SQIVND (reference sequence). CDR3 bases: TGTGCCAGTAGTCTCATTGGGACAGGGGGCTCGTTAGAGCACGAGCAGTACTTC. Amino acid sequence: CASSLIGTGGSLEHEQYF.

This clone has just one count. This sequence joins TRBV4-1 and TRBJ1-4, with D uncertain. This CDR3 comprises 14 residues. From germline, CDR1 is MGHRA and CDR2 YSYEKL. V was shortened by 0 bases and J by 8 bases, with 10 bases between the two germline ends. For the CDR3, the DNA is TGCGCCAGCAGCCAAGATCCCACCGGCGAAAAACTGTTTTTT. Translated: CASSQDPTGEKLFF.

The chain links TRBV21-1 to TRBJ1-1; the DNA was not used to check the table's D call, TRBD1. TRBV21-1 is classified as a pseudogene. The CDR3 is made up of 13 amino acids. In DNA form, the CDR3 reads TGTGCCAGCAGCAAACCGGGACAGGCTGAAGCTTTCTTT. As protein: CASSKPGQAEAFF.

The genes are TRBV7-9 and TRBJ2-1, with D possibly being TRBD1 (6 bases). The CDR3 covers 16 residues. Trimming removed 4 bases from V and 0 bases from J, with 13 bases in between. CDR1 is SEHNR and CDR2 is FQNEAQ in the germline V gene (reference sequence). CDR3 sequence reads: CASSSETGYSYNEQFF. The CDR3 nucleotides read TGTGCCAGCAGCTCAGAGACAGGCTACTCCTACAATGAGCAGTTCTTC. Full variable domain (missing parts from reference TRBV7-9 and TRBJ2-1): DTGVSQNPRHKITKRGQNVTFRCDPISEHNRLYWYRQTLGQGPEFLTYFQNEAQLEKSRLLSDRFSAERPKGSFSTLEIQRTEQGDSAMYLCASSSETGYSYNEQFFGPGTRLTVL.

As for this clone: Other DNA sequences in this specimen translate into the identical CDR3. The J gene is TRBJ2-7, the V gene TRBV4-1; possibly TRBD1 or TRBD2 for D (5 bases each). Germline V gives CDR1 MGHRA, CDR2 YSYEKL. Trimming removed 1 base at V and 4 bases at J, with 8 bases between. The CDR3 covers 13 residues. The CDR3 region has the DNA TGCGCCAGCAGCCAAGGGGACCGTTACGAGCAGTACTTC. This codes for CASSQGDRYEQYF.

Concerning this clone: This specimen includes other DNA sequences encoding the same CDR3. The chain has TRBV5-1 and TRBJ2-3; the D is unclear. The germline V gene has CDR1 SGHRS and CDR2 YFSETQ. V gave up 2 bases and J gave up 1 base, with 11 bases separating them. The CDR3 is 15 amino acids. DNA for the CDR3: TGCGCCAGCAGCTTAGAATCACTTCGCACAGATACGCAGTATTTT. Translation gives CASSLESLRTDTQYF.